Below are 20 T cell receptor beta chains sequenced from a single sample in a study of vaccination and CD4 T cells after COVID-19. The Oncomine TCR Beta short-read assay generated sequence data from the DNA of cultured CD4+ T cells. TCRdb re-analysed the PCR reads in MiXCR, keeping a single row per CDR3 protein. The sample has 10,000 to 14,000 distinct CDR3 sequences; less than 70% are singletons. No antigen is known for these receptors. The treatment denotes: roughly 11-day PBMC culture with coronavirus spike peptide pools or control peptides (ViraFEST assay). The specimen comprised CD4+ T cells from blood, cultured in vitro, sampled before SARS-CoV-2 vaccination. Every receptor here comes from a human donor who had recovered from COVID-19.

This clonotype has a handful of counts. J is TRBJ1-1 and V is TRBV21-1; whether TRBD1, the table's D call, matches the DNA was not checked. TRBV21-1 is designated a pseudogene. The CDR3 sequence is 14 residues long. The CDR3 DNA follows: TGTGCCAGCAGCAAGGATTCCGGGCCCACTGAAGCTTTCTTT. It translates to CASSKDSGPTEAFF.

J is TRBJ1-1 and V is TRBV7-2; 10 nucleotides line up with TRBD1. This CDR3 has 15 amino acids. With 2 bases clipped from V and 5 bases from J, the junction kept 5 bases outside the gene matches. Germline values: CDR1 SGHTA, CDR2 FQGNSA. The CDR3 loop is CASSLFRTGGTEAFF. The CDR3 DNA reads TGTGCCAGCAGCTTATTTCGGACAGGGGGTACTGAAGCTTTCTTT.

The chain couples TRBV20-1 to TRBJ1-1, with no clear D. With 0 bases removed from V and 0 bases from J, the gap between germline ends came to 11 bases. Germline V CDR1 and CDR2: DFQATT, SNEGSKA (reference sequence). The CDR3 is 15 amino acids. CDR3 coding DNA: TGCAGTGCTAGAGAAACGGCAGTGATGAACACTGAAGCTTTCTTT. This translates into CSARETAVMNTEAFF.

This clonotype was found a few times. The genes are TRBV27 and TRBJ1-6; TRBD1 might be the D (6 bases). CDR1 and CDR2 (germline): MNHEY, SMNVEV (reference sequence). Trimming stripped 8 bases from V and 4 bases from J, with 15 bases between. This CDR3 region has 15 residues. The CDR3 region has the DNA TGTGCCAGCCGCGACCGAGGGGGTTATAATTCACCCCTCCACTTT. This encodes CASRDRGGYNSPLHF.

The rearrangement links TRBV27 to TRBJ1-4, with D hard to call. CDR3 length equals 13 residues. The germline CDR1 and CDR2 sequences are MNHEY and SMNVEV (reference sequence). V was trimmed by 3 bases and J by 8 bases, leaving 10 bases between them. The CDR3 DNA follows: TGTGCCAGCAGTTTGGCCGGCGGGGAAAAACTGTTTTTT. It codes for CASSLAGGEKLFF. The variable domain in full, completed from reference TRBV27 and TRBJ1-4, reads EAQVTQNPRYLITVTGKKLTVTCSQNMNHEYMSWYRQDPGLGLRQIYYSMNVEVTDKGDVPEGYKVSRKEKRNFPLILESPSPNQTSLYFCASSLAGGEKLFFGSGTQLSVL.

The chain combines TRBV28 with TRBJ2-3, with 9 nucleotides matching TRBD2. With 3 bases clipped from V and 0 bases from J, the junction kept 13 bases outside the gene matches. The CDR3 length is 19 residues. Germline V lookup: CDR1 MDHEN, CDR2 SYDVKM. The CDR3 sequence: CASSLFAGGRGTSTDTQYF. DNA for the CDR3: TGTGCCAGCAGTTTGTTTGCGGGAGGGCGGGGGACGAGCACAGATACGCAGTATTTT.

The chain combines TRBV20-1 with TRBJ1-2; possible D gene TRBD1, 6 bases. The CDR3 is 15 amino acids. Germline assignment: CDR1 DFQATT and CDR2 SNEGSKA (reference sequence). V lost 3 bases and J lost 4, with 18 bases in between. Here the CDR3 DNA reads TGCAGTGCTAGCTCACACCGGGGGGGCGCCTATGGCTACACCTTC. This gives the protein CSASSHRGGAYGYTF.

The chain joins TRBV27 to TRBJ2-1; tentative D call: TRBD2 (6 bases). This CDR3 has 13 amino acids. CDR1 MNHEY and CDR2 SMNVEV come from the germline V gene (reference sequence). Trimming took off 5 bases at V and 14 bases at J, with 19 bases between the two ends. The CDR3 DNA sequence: TGTGCCAGCAGTCCGGAGGGACGCGGCGTTGAGTTCTTC. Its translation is CASSPEGRGVEFF.

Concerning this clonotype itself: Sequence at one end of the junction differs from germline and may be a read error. In DNA, the CDR3 is TGTGCCATCAGTGAGGCCATGACTGGGTCCTACAATGAGCAGTTCTTC. This encodes CAISEAMTGSYNEQFF. The V and J genes are TRBV6-1 and TRBJ2-1; D is ambiguous. The germline gives CDR1 MNHNS, CDR2 SASEGT. The CDR3 has 16 residues.

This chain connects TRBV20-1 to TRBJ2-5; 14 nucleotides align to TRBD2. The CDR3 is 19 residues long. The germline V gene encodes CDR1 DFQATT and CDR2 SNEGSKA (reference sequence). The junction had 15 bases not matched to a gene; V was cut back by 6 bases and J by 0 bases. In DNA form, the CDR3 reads TGCAGTGCGATTCTACCGGGACTAGCGGGAGTCGGGTACCAAGAGACCCAGTACTTC. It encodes CSAILPGLAGVGYQETQYF.

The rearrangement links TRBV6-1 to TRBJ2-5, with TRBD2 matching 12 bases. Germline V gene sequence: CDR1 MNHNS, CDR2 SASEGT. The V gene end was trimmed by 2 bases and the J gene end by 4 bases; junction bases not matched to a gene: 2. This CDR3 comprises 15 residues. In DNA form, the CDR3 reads TGTGCCAGCAGTGAACTAGCGGGAGGGCCAGAGACCCAGTACTTC. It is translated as CASSELAGGPETQYF.

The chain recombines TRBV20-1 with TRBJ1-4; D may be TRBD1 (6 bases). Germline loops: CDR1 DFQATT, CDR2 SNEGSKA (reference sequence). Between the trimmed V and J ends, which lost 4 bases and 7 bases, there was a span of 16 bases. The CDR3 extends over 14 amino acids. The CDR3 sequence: CSATAGVQSEKLFF. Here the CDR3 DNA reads TGCAGTGCTACCGCAGGGGTTCAAAGTGAAAAACTGTTTTTT.

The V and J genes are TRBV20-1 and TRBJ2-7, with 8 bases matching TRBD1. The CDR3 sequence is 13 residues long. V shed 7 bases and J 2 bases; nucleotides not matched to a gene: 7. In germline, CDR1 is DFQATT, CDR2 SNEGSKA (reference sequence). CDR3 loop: CSVQLTGAYEQYF. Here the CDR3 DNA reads TGCAGTGTCCAACTGACAGGGGCCTACGAGCAGTACTTC.

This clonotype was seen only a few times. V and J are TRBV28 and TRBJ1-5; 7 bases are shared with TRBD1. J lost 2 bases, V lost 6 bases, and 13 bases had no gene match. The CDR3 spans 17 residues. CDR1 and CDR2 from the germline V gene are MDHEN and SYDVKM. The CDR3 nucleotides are TGTGCCAGCAGGACAGGGAGTTTTTTTAGAGGCAATCAGCCCCAGCATTTT. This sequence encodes CASRTGSFFRGNQPQHF.

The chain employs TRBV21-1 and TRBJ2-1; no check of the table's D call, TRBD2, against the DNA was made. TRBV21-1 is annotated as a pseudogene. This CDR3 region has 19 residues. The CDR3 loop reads CASSKARGITSGRYNEQFF. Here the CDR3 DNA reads TGTGCCAGCAGCAAAGCCCGGGGGATCACTAGCGGGAGATACAATGAGCAGTTCTTC.

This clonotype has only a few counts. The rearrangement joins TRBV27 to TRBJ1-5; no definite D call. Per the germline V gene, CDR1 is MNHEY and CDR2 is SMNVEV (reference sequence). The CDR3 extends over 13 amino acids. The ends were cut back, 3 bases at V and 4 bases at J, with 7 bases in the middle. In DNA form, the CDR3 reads TGTGCCAGCAGTTTGGTCGAGAATCAGCCCCAGCATTTT. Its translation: CASSLVENQPQHF.

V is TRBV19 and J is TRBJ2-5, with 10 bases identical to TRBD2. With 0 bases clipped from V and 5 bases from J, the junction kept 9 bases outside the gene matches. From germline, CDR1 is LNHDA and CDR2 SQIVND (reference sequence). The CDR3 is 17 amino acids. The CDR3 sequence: CASSIDQVAGGRETQYF. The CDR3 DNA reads TGTGCCAGTAGTATAGATCAGGTAGCGGGAGGTCGCGAGACCCAGTACTTC.

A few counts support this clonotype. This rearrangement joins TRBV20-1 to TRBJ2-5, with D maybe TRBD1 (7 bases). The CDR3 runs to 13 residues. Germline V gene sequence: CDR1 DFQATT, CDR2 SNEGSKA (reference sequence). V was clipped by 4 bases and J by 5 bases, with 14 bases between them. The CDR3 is CSAIRGAGETQYF. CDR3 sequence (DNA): TGCAGTGCTATCAGGGGGGCAGGGGAGACCCAGTACTTC.

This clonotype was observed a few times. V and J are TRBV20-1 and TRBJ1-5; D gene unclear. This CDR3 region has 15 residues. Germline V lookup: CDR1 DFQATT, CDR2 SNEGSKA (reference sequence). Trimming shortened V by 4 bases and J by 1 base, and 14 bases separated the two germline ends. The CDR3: CSATRAAVSNQPQHF. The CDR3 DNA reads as TGCAGTGCTACCCGTGCGGCGGTGAGCAATCAGCCCCAGCATTTT.

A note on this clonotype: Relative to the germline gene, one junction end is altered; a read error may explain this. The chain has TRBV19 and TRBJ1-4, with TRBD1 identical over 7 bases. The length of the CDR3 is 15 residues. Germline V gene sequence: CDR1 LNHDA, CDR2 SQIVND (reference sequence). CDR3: CTSSNQHRGNEKLFF. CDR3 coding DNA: TGTACCAGTTCCAACCAACACAGGGGTAATGAAAAACTGTTTTTT.